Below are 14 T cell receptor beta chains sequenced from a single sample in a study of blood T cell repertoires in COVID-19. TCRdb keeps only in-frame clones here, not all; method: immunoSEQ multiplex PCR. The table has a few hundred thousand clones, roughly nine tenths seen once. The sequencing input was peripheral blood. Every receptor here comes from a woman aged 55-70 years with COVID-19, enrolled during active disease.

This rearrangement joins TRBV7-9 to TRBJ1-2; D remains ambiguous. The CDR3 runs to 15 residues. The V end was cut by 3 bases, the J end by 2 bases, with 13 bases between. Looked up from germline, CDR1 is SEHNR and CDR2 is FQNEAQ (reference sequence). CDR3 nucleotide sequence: TGTGCCAGCAGCTTCGGCGGAATTCTGAACTATGGCTACACCTTC. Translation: CASSFGGILNYGYTF.

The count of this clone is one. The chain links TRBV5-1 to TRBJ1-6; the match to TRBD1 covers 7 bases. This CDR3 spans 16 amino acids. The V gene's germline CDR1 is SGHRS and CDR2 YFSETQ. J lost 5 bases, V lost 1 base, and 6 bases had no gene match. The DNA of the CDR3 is TGCGCCAGCAGCTTGCGGGACAGCAGGGATAATTCACCCCTCCACTTT. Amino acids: CASSLRDSRDNSPLHF.

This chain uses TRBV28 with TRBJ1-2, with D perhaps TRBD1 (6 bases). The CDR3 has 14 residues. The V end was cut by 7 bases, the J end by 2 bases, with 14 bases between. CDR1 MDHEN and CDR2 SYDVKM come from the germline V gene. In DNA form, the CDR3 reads TGTGCCAGCACCCCTTATGGGGGCAACTATGGCTACACCTTC. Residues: CASTPYGGNYGYTF.

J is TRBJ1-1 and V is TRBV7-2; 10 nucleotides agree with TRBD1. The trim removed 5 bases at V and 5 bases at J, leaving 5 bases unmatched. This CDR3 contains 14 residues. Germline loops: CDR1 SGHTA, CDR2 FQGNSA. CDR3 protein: CASSQTGGVTEAFF. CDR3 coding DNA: TGTGCCAGCAGCCAGACAGGGGGCGTAACTGAAGCTTTCTTT.

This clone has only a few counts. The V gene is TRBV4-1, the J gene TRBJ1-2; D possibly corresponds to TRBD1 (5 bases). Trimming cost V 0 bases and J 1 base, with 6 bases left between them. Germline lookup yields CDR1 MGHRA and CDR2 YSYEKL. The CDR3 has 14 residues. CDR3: CASSQDDSNYGYTF. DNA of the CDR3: TGCGCCAGCAGCCAAGACGACAGTAACTATGGCTACACCTTC.

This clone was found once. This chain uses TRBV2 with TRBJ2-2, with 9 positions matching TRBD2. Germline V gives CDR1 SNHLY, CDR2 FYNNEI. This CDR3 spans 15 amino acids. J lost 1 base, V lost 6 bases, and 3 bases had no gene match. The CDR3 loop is CASRMTSGNTGELFF. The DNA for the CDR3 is TGTGCCAGCAGGATGACTAGCGGGAACACCGGGGAGCTGTTTTTT. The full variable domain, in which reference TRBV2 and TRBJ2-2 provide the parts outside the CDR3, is EPEVTQTPSHQVTQMGQEVILRCVPISNHLYFYWYRQILGQKVEFLVSFYNNEISEKSEIFDDQFSVERPDGSNFTLKIRSTKLEDSAMYFCASRMTSGNTGELFFGEGSRLTVL.

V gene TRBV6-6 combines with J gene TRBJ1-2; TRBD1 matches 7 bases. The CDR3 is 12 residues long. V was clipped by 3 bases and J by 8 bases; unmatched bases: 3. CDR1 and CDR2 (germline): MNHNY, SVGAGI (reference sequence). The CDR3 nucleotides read TGTGCCAGCAGTTATGAGACAGGGGGCTACACCTTC. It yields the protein CASSYETGGYTF.

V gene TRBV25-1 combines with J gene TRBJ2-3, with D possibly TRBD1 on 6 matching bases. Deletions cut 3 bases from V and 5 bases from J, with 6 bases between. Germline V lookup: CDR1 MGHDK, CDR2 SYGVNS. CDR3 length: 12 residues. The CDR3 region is CASSDRGDTQYF. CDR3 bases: TGTGCCAGCAGTGACAGGGGAGATACGCAGTATTTT.

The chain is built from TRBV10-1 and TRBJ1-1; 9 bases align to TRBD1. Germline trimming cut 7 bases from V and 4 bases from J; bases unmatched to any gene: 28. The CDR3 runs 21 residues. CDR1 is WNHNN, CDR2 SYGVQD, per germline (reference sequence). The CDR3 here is CASTHSLRNRDRAGIGTEAFF. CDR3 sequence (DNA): TGCGCCAGCACCCATTCATTACGAAACCGGGACAGGGCGGGTATAGGCACTGAAGCTTTCTTT.

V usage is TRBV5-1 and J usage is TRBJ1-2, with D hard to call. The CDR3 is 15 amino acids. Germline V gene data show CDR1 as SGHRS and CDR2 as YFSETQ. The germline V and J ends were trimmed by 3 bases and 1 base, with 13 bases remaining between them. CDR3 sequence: CASSSAAAFNYGYTF. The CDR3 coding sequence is TGCGCCAGCAGCTCGGCGGCAGCGTTTAACTATGGCTACACCTTC.

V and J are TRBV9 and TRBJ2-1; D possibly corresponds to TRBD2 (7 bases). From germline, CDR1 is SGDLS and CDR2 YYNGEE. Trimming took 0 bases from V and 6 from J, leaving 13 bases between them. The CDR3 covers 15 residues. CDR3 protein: CASSVGGGATNEQFF. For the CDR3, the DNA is TGTGCCAGCAGCGTAGGAGGGGGGGCCACCAATGAGCAGTTCTTC.

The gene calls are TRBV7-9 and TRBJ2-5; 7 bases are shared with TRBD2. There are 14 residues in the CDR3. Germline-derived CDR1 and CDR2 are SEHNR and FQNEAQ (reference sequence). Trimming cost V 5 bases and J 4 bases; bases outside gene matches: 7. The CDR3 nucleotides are TGTGCCAGCAGCCCTCGGCGGGAGACAGAGACCCAGTACTTC. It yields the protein CASSPRRETETQYF.

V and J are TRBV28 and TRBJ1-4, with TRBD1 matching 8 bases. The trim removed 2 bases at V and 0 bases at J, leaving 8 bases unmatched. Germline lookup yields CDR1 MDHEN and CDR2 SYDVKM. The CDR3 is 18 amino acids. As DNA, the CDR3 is TGTGCCAGCAGTTTACCCCGAGGACAGGGAACAACTAATGAAAAACTGTTTTTT. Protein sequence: CASSLPRGQGTTNEKLFF. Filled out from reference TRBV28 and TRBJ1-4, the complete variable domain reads DVKVTQSSRYLVKRTGEKVFLECVQDMDHENMFWYRQDPGLGLRLIYFSYDVKMKEKGDIPEGYSVSREKKERFSLILESASTNQTSMYLCASSLPRGQGTTNEKLFFGSGTQLSVL.

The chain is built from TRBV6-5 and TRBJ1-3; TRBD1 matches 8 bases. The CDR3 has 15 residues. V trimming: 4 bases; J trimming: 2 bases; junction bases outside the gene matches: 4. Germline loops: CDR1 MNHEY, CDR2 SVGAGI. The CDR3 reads CASSSGTGAGNTIYF. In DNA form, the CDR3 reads TGTGCCAGCAGTTCCGGGACAGGAGCTGGAAACACCATATATTTT.